Listed below are T cell receptor beta chains from one sample, sequenced in a study of blood T cell repertoires in COVID-19. Sequencing was performed with immunoSEQ multiplex PCR; in TCRdb, only in-frame clones are kept and a portion is missing. The repertoire holds some 370,000 clones, over 80% seen once, with about 5% in the top ten. Sequences were obtained from PBMCs or T cells enriched from blood (not recorded which). The receptors were sampled from a woman between 45 and 60 years old who had recovered from COVID-19. Each CDR3 is given with its conserved first and last residue. D genes are given only for firm matches. Expanded clones are given a class, and other clones once, few, many or no size at all.

d_call,j_call,clone_size,v_call,cdr3_aa,cdr3_nt
NA,TRBJ2-3,NA,TRBV15,CATSPGAGGTDTQYF,TGTGCCACCAGCCCCGGCGCAGGGGGCACAGATACGCAGTATTTT
NA,TRBJ1-2,NA,TRBV19,CASSAFKGTSEYGYTF,TGTGCCAGTAGTGCTTTTAAAGGGACAAGCGAGTACGGCTACACCTTC
NA,TRBJ1-1,NA,TRBV14,CASSQDRSGPNTEAFF,TGTGCCAGCAGCCAAGATCGGTCAGGCCCTAACACTGAAGCTTTCTTT
NA,TRBJ1-4,NA,TRBV12-5,CASGNPRLGGGKLFF,TGTGCTAGTGGCAATCCCCGCCTTGGGGGGGGAAAACTGTTTTTT
NA,TRBJ2-3,NA,TRBV19,CASSAGLYTQYF,TGTGCCAGTAGTGCGGGACTTTATACGCAGTATTTT
NA,TRBJ1-2,few,TRBV19,CASSLDAAGGYTF,TGTGCCAGCTCCCTAGACGCGGCTGGGGGCTACACCTTC
TRBD1,TRBJ1-2,once,TRBV27,CASRQTGQLKYGYTF,TGTGCCAGCCGACAAACGGGACAGCTCAAATATGGCTACACCTTC
NA,TRBJ1-5,NA,TRBV30,CAWGQDQPQHF,TGTGCCTGGGGCCAGGATCAGCCCCAGCATTTT
NA,TRBJ2-1,NA,TRBV3-1/TRBV3-2,CASSPRGSRRNEQFF,TGTGCCAGCAGCCCCCGGGGTAGCAGGAGAAATGAGCAGTTCTTC
TRBD2,TRBJ2-1,NA,TRBV13,CASSFGLAGGLNEQFF,TGTGCCAGCAGCTTCGGACTAGCGGGGGGGCTTAATGAGCAGTTCTTC
NA,TRBJ2-7,NA,TRBV6-2/TRBV6-3,CASSPLDLIYEQYF,TGTGCCAGCAGCCCTTTGGACTTGATCTACGAGCAGTACTTC
TRBD2,TRBJ2-1,few,TRBV5-1,CASSFTSGSYNEQFF,TGCGCCAGCAGCTTCACTAGCGGCTCCTACAATGAGCAGTTCTTC
TRBD1,TRBJ2-2,NA,TRBV19,CASSLRDRDGRELFF,TGTGCCAGTTCCCTCCGGGACAGGGACGGCCGGGAGCTGTTTTTT
TRBD2,TRBJ2-3,few,TRBV30,CAWSKGLAGPGDTQYF,TGTGCCTGGAGTAAGGGACTAGCGGGACCGGGAGATACGCAGTATTTT
NA,TRBJ2-1,NA,TRBV5-8,CASRKGGDEQFF,TGTGCCAGCAGAAAAGGGGGGGATGAGCAGTTCTTC
TRBD1,TRBJ2-7,NA,TRBV14,CASSQAGTGVYEQYF,TGTGCCAGCAGCCAAGCCGGGACAGGGGTCTACGAGCAGTACTTC
TRBD2,TRBJ2-2,NA,TRBV7-2,CASSLFGRADTGELFF,TGTGCCAGCAGCTTATTTGGGAGGGCGGACACCGGGGAGCTGTTTTTT
TRBD1,TRBJ1-2,NA,TRBV7-2,CASSSKTGVSGYTF,TGTGCCAGCAGCTCCAAGACAGGGGTTAGCGGCTACACCTTC
NA,TRBJ1-5,NA,TRBV6-5,CASSRGGVSNQPQHF,TGTGCCAGCAGTAGGGGAGGGGTTAGCAATCAGCCCCAGCATTTT
NA,TRBJ2-3,NA,TRBV7-2,CASSYRRGAGVLKSDTQYF,TGTGCCAGCAGCTACCGCCGGGGGGCGGGAGTGTTGAAGTCCGATACGCAGTATTTT
TRBD1,TRBJ2-1,NA,TRBV7-6,CASSLARGGQGHEQFF,TGTGCCAGCAGCTTAGCGCGAGGGGGCCAGGGGCATGAGCAGTTCTTC
NA,TRBJ2-2,NA,TRBV3-1/TRBV3-2,CASSQVMTENTGELFF,TGTGCCAGCAGCCAAGTCATGACTGAGAACACCGGGGAGCTGTTTTTT
NA,TRBJ2-1,NA,TRBV5-5,CASSARVSSYNEQFF,TGTGCCAGCAGCGCACGGGTTAGCTCCTACAATGAGCAGTTCTTC
NA,TRBJ1-1,once,TRBV27,CASSPTLGSGKRQAFF,TGTGCCAGCAGTCCTACCCTCGGTAGTGGGAAGCGGCAAGCTTTCTTT
TRBD2,TRBJ2-1,NA,TRBV6-2/TRBV6-3,CASSPNQGLAGAFYNEQFF,TGTGCCAGCAGTCCAAACCAAGGACTAGCGGGGGCCTTCTACAATGAGCAGTTCTTC
NA,TRBJ2-1,NA,TRBV4-2,CASSQMLSGAPSYNEQFF,TGTGCCAGCAGCCAGATGCTTAGCGGAGCCCCCTCCTACAATGAGCAGTTCTTC
TRBD2,TRBJ2-1,NA,TRBV7-2,CASSAGTSGSEQFF,TGTGCCAGCAGCGCCGGGACTAGCGGGAGTGAGCAGTTCTTC
TRBD2,TRBJ2-5,NA,TRBV5-1,CASSWGTSGEETQYF,TGCGCCAGCAGCTGGGGGACTAGCGGGGAAGAGACCCAGTACTTC
TRBD1,TRBJ2-1,NA,TRBV19,CASRGGTGSYNEQFF,TGTGCCAGTAGGGGAGGGACAGGGTCATACAATGAGCAGTTCTTC
NA,TRBJ2-5,NA,TRBV11-1,CASSRSRGETQYF,TGTGCCAGCAGCCGCTCAAGGGGGGAGACCCAGTACTTC
NA,TRBJ1-2,NA,TRBV30,CAWTGGYGYTF,TGTGCCTGGACCGGGGGCTATGGCTACACCTTC
NA,TRBJ2-7,NA,TRBV5-1,CASSPEGGWEQYF,TGCGCCAGCAGCCCGGAGGGTGGGTGGGAGCAGTACTTC
NA,TRBJ1-5,NA,TRBV7-2,CASSSGGGYQPQHF,TGTGCCAGCAGCTCTGGGGGGGGATACCAGCCCCAGCATTTT
NA,TRBJ1-6,NA,TRBV4-3,CASSSVRGSPLHF,TGCGCCAGCAGCTCGGTCCGGGGTTCACCCCTCCACTTT
NA,TRBJ1-5,once,TRBV6-5,CASTPEGIQPQHF,TGTGCCAGCACCCCGGAGGGGATTCAGCCCCAGCATTTT
NA,TRBJ1-2,NA,TRBV30,CAWRAPGGDNMVRSF,TGTGCCTGGAGGGCCCCGGGGGGAGATAATATGGTTCGTAGCTTC
NA,TRBJ1-2,NA,TRBV14,CASSHRTGMTATYGYTF,TGTGCCAGCAGCCATAGAACCGGGATGACGGCAACCTATGGCTACACCTTC
NA,TRBJ2-5,once,TRBV7-9,CASSARKQETQYF,TGTGCCAGCAGCGCCAGGAAGCAAGAGACCCAGTACTTC
NA,TRBJ1-2,NA,TRBV27,CASSADSAYGGYTF,TGTGCCAGCAGCGCGGACAGCGCCTATGGAGGCTACACCTTC
NA,TRBJ1-6,NA,TRBV14,CASSEYSSYNSPLHF,TGTGCCAGCAGCGAATACAGCTCCTATAATTCACCCCTCCACTTT
NA,TRBJ1-5,NA,TRBV5-1,CASSLGQNQPQHF,TGCGCCAGCAGCTTGGGGCAAAATCAGCCCCAGCATTTT
NA,TRBJ1-4,once,TRBV5-4,CASSDGVNEKLFF,TGTGCCAGCAGCGACGGAGTTAATGAAAAACTGTTTTTT
NA,TRBJ1-1,NA,TRBV16,CASSPQGAVKATEAFF,TGTGCCAGCAGCCCGCAAGGGGCGGTCAAGGCCACTGAAGCTTTCTTT
TRBD1,TRBJ2-7,once,TRBV2,CASSEDRGSYEQYF,TGTGCCAGCTCAGAGGACAGGGGCTCCTACGAGCAGTACTTC
NA,TRBJ1-5,NA,TRBV3-1/TRBV3-2,CASSQDLTGSHQPQHF,TGTGCCAGCAGCCAAGATCTTACAGGGAGCCATCAGCCCCAGCATTTT
TRBD1,TRBJ1-1,NA,TRBV7-8,CASSLDRGNTEAFF,TGTGCCAGCAGCTTAGACAGGGGAAACACTGAAGCTTTCTTT
NA,TRBJ1-1,NA,TRBV5-6,CASSLGTGMNTEAFF,TGTGCCAGCAGCTTAGGTACAGGGATGAACACTGAAGCTTTCTTT
TRBD2,TRBJ2-7,NA,TRBV11-3,CASSPGLAGGSNYEQYF,TGTGCCAGCAGCCCCGGACTAGCGGGGGGGAGTAACTACGAGCAGTACTTC
NA,TRBJ1-2,NA,TRBV6-5,CASSLQGGYGYTF,TGTGCCAGCAGTTTACAGGGTGGCTATGGCTACACCTTC
TRBD2,TRBJ2-1,many,TRBV6-4,CASSTLAGLEQFF,TGTGCCAGCAGTACCCTAGCGGGACTTGAGCAGTTCTTC
NA,TRBJ2-1,NA,TRBV5-1,CASSLQGSSGYNEQFF,TGCGCCAGCAGCCTTCAGGGCTCCTCTGGCTACAATGAGCAGTTCTTC
TRBD1,TRBJ1-2,NA,TRBV30,CAWNPGQASSYTF,TGTGCCTGGAATCCGGGACAGGCGTCATCCTACACCTTC
TRBD1,TRBJ1-1,NA,TRBV12-3/TRBV12-4,CASSLRGLTEAFF,TGTGCCAGCAGCCTGAGGGGGCTCACTGAAGCTTTCTTT